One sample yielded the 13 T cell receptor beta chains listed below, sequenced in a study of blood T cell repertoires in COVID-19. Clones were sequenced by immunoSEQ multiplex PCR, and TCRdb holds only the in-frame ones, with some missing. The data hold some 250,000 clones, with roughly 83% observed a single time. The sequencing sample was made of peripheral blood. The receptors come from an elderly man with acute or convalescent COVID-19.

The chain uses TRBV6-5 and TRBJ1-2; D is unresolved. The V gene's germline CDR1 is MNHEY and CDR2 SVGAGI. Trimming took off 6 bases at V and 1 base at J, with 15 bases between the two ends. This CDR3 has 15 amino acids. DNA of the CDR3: TGTGCCAGCAGCCCGACACGCGGGAATAACTATGGCTACACCTTC. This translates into CASSPTRGNNYGYTF.

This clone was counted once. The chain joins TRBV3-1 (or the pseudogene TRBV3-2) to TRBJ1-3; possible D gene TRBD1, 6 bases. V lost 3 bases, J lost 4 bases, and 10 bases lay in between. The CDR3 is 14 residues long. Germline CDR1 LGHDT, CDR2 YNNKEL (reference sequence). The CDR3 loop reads CASSQGGLGNTIYF. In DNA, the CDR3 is TGTGCCAGCAGCCAGGGGGGGCTCGGAAACACCATATATTTT.

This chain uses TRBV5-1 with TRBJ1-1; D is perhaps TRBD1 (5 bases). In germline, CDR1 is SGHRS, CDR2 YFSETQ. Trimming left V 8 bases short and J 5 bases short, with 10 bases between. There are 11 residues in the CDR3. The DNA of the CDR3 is TGCGCCAGTCAGGGTTGGACTGAAGCTTTCTTT. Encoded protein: CASQGWTEAFF.

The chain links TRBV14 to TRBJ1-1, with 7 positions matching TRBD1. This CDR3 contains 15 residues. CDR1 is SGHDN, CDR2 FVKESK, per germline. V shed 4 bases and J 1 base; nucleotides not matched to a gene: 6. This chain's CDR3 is CASSPRTGGNTEAFF. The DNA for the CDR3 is TGTGCCAGCAGCCCGAGGACAGGTGGGAACACTGAAGCTTTCTTT.

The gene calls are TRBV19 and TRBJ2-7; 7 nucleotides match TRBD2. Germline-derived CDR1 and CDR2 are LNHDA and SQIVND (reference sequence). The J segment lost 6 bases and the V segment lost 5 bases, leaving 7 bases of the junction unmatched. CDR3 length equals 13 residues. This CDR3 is CASSEKTGGEQYF. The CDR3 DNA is TGTGCCAGTAGTGAGAAGACGGGAGGCGAGCAGTACTTC.

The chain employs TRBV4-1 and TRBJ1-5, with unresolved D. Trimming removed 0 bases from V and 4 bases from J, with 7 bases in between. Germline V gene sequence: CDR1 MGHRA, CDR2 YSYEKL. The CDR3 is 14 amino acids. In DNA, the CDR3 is TGCGCCAGCAGCCAAGACTACCTAAATCAGCCCCAGCATTTT. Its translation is CASSQDYLNQPQHF.

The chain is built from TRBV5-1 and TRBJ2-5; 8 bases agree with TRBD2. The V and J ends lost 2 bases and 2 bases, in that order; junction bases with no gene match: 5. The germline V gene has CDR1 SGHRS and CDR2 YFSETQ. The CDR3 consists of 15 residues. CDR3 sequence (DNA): TGCGCCAGCAGCTTCGATCCGGGGGGGCAAGAGACCCAGTACTTC. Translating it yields CASSFDPGGQETQYF.

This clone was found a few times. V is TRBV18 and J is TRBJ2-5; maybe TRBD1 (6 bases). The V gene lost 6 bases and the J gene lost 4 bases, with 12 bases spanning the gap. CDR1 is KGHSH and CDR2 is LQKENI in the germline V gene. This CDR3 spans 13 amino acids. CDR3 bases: TGTGCCAGCTCGCCAGGACAGCGAGAGACCCAGTACTTC. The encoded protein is CASSPGQRETQYF. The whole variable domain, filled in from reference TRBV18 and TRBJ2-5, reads NAGVMQNPRHLVRRRGQEARLRCSPMKGHSHVYWYRQLPEEGLKFMVYLQKENIIDESGMPKERFSAEFPKEGPSILRIQQVVRGDSAAYFCASSPGQRETQYFGPGTRLLVL.

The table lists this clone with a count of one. CDR3 sequence: CSVSTEFLGSEQFF. The CDR3 bases are TGCAGCGTATCGACGGAGTTCCTCGGTAGTGAGCAGTTCTTC. The rearrangement joins TRBV29-1 to TRBJ2-1; D is undetermined. Germline lookup yields CDR1 SQVTM and CDR2 ANQGSEA. This CDR3 spans 14 amino acids. Trimming shortened V by 6 bases and J by 9 bases, and 21 bases separated the two germline ends.

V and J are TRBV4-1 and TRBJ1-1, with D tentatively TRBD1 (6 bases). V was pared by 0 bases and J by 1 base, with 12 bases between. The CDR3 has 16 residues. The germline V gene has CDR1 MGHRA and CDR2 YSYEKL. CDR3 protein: CASSQDGTGTNTEAFF. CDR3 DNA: TGCGCCAGCAGCCAAGATGGTACAGGGACGAACACTGAAGCTTTCTTT.

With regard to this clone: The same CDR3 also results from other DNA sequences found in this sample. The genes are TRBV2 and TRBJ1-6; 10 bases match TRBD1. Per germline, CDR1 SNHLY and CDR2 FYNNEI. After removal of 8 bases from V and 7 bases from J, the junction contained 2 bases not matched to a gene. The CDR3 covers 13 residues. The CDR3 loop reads CASRDRGNSPLHF. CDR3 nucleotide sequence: TGTGCCAGCCGGGACAGGGGAAATTCACCCCTCCACTTT.

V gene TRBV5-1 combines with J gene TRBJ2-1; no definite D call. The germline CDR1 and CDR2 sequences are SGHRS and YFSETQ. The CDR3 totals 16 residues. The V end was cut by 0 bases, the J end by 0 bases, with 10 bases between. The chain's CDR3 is CASSLGGGSSYNEQFF. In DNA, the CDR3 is TGCGCCAGCAGCTTGGGTGGCGGTAGCTCCTACAATGAGCAGTTCTTC.

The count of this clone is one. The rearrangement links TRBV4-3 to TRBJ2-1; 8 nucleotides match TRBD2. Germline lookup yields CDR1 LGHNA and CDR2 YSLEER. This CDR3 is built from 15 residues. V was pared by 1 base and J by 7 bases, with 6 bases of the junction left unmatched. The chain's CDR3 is CASSQGSGGGNEQFF. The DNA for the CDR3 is TGCGCCAGCAGCCAAGGAAGCGGGGGAGGGAATGAGCAGTTCTTC.